One sample yielded the 2 T cell receptor beta chains listed below, sequenced in a study of metastatic and nonmetastatic thyroid tumors. MiXCR was used by TCRdb to re-call the PCR reads. The table shows just over 15,000 clones, with about 34% occurring only once. Thyroid surgery was preceded by no treatment in any patient. The material sequenced was tumor tissue. The source is a male donor with papillary thyroid cancer or a benign thyroid nodule (not recorded which). Some clones in this sample may be carry-over from other donors' samples.

This clone was counted ten times or more. Other DNA sequences from this sample encode an identical CDR3 as well. V and J are TRBV5-1 and TRBJ2-2, with 8 nucleotides matching TRBD2. V shed 5 bases and J 6 bases; nucleotides not matched to a gene: 3. The germline gives CDR1 SGHRS, CDR2 YFSETQ. The CDR3 covers 13 residues. CDR3 sequence reads: CASSPGGPGELFF. CDR3 DNA: TGCGCCAGCAGTCCGGGAGGGCCCGGGGAGCTGTTTTTT.

J is TRBJ2-1 and V is TRBV5-1; 7 bases align to TRBD2. This CDR3 region has 15 residues. V was pared by 4 bases and J by 0 bases, with 4 bases of the junction left unmatched. CDR1 is SGHRS and CDR2 is YFSETQ in the germline V gene. The DNA of the CDR3 is TGCGCCAGCAGCATCCGGGACTACTCCTACAATGAGCAGTTCTTC. It is translated as CASSIRDYSYNEQFF.